This T cell receptor (beta chain) was captured by sequencing in a study of blood T cell repertoires in COVID-19 (TCRdb year 2020). Study-level background: The collaborator samples originated in the United States, Italy and Spain and spanned the acute and convalescent phases of COVID-19. The material from the prospective study consisted of cDNA or gDNA derived from T cells, B-cell-depleted T cells, or PBMCs. The repertoires were released in a freely available public database meant as a resource for research on the immune response to SARS-CoV-2. The sample metadata nearly always contained a de-identified subject ID, COVID-19 status, age in years and sex. The samples were drawn from the first 160 participants of the ongoing ImmuneRACE study and from about 1,200 subjects provided by 6 global collaborators. Subjects who had been exposed to COVID-19, were actively infected with it, or had recovered from it provided the deeply sampled blood TCRbeta repertoires that made up the dataset. Where HLA class I and class II types were available, the types were taken from metadata supplied by the sample provider, not from assay-based typing.

As for this clone: Its antigen remains undetermined. Per-base quality was not reported, and no clone a single base away is much larger than it.

TCRbeta CDR3 regions were amplified from genomic DNA using the immunoSEQ Assay, a bias-controlled multiplex PCR. Turning to the authors' computational methods: Nucleated cell counts per sample were estimated from amplification of reference gene primers within the assay. Sequence reads were collapsed and filtered to measure the absolute abundance of every unique TCRbeta CDR3 rearrangement. Productive Simpson clonality was computed per sample as the square root of Simpson's diversity index over productive rearrangements. TCRdb stores this immuneACCESS table with in-frame sequences only. Part of the clones is absent; in the studies checked, under half of the shortfall reflects unresolved V genes, and no reason is known for the rest. V, J and clone size are those of that table, while D and trimming were read from the DNA. The sample data list about 55,000 clones, and 80% to 95% of these were observed just once. About an eighth of the sample is held by the ten biggest clonotypes.

V is cut by 5 bases and J by 5 bases, and the space between the germline ends is 15 bases. The CDR3 contains 14 residues, cysteine and phenylalanine counted. The read is trimmed to its CDR3 DNA, 42 bases read in frame from base 1. From a lookup of the germline V gene (reference sequence), CDR1 and CDR2 are SEHNR and FQNEAQ. General conclusions and limits of the study: The quantity of clinical and demographic metadata differed by source and by participant and was supplied without curation.

Collaborating institutions collected whole blood in K2EDTA tubes following their own protocols. For TCRbeta analysis, collaborators shipped samples in one of three forms: frozen whole blood, isolated PBMCs, or DNA extracted from either of those sample types. The chain is assembled from TRBV7-9 and TRBJ1-1; TRBD1 is perhaps the D gene, given 5 matching bases. Material: peripheral blood. The receptor comes from a human donor with active COVID-19. The donor label of this sample is uncertain. The CDR3 protein is CASSPTVIGTEAFF. The sequence in DNA is TGTGCCAGCAGCCCGACAGTTATTGGGACTGAAGCTTTCTTT.